The 5 T cell receptor beta chains presented below share a single source sample, sequenced in a study of blood T cells in healthy people across ages. Using a J-beta primer mix together with a sample-barcoded 5' primer, a second PCR was run for roughly 6 to 12 cycles. TCRdb itself ran the 5' RACE reads through MiXCR, one entry per CDR3 protein. The top ten clones hold around a third of a sample with about 680,000 distinct CDR3 sequences, about 52% of them seen once. The sample comprised blood. Receptors were obtained from a woman aged 55-69 years in good health.

This chain connects TRBV28 to TRBJ2-7, with D maybe TRBD2 (5 bases). CDR1 and CDR2 from the germline V gene are MDHEN and SYDVKM. V lost 11 bases, J lost 6 bases, and 11 bases lay in between. This CDR3 spans 10 amino acids. The CDR3 reads CASSGREQYF. DNA for the CDR3: TGTGCCTCGAGCGGACGCGAGCAGTACTTC.

This sequence joins TRBV6-1 and TRBJ2-1; perhaps TRBD2 as D (5 bases). Germline-derived CDR1 and CDR2 are MNHNS and SASEGT. V was cut by 3 bases and J by 0 bases, with 12 bases left in between. This CDR3 is built from 16 residues. CDR3 nucleotide sequence: TGTGCCAGCAGTGAGGCGGGCGTGAGCTCCTACAATGAGCAGTTCTTC. Translating it yields CASSEAGVSSYNEQFF.

The chain uses TRBV5-1 and TRBJ2-7, with TRBD1 identical over 8 bases. The CDR3 is 15 residues long. V was clipped by 4 bases and J by 3 bases; unmatched bases: 9. Germline assignment: CDR1 SGHRS and CDR2 YFSETQ. The CDR3 protein is CASSPSPGTGYEQYF. As DNA, the CDR3 is TGCGCCAGCAGCCCCTCTCCCGGGACAGGCTACGAGCAGTACTTC.

The CDR3: CSASPSGVYNEQFF. Written as DNA, the CDR3 is TGCAGTGCTAGCCCCAGCGGGGTCTACAATGAGCAGTTCTTC. V usage is TRBV20-1 and J usage is TRBJ2-1; 7 nucleotides match TRBD2. This CDR3 is 14 amino acids long. The germline gives CDR1 DFQATT, CDR2 SNEGSKA (reference sequence). Trimming removed 3 bases from V and 3 bases from J; junction bases left unmatched: 5.

This clonotype was counted only a few times. J is TRBJ2-1 and V is TRBV12-3 or TRBV12-4, with 9 bases aligning to TRBD2. The CDR3 totals 18 residues. The J segment lost 1 base and the V segment lost 2 bases, leaving 9 bases of the junction unmatched. The CDR3 spells CASSLLGGRAYSYNEQFF. The CDR3 nucleotides are TGTGCCAGCAGTTTATTGGGCGGGAGGGCCTATTCCTACAATGAGCAGTTCTTC.